These 9 T cell receptor beta chains were sequenced from one sample in a study of blood T cell repertoires in COVID-19. Assay: immunoSEQ multiplex PCR; the TCRdb copy retains only in-frame clones and omits some. The sample shows about 89,000 clones, more than 60% of them seen only once. Sequencing input: peripheral blood. These receptors were collected from a human donor in a cohort sampled during active COVID-19.

Points on this clone: A junction end diverges from the germline sequence, so it may reflect a read error. The chain uses TRBV7-7 and TRBJ2-3, with D perhaps TRBD2 (6 bases). Germline CDR1 and CDR2: SSHAT and FNYEAQ (reference sequence). The CDR3 is made up of 15 amino acids. The CDR3 DNA sequence: TGTGCTAGCAGCTTGGGTAGCGGAAGATCAGATACGCAGTATTTT. Protein: CASSLGSGRSDTQYF.

The chain joins TRBV6-5 to TRBJ1-1; 8 nucleotides align to TRBD1. Germline V gene sequence: CDR1 MNHEY, CDR2 SVGAGI. The CDR3 is 13 residues long. The junction had 4 bases not matched to a gene; V was cut back by 7 bases and J by 3 bases. The CDR3 loop is CASNLDRDTEAFF. CDR3 sequence (DNA): TGTGCCAGCAATCTGGACAGGGACACTGAAGCTTTCTTT.

This clone was counted once. The chain recombines TRBV11-2 with TRBJ2-5; 9 bases are shared with TRBD2. CDR1 and CDR2 from the germline V gene are SGHAT and FQNNGV. The CDR3 is made up of 15 amino acids. The V gene end was trimmed by 7 bases and the J gene end by 5 bases; junction bases not matched to a gene: 11. In DNA, the CDR3 is TGTGCCAGCACCTGGGGCGGGAGGGTTCGTGAGACCCAGTACTTC. Translation gives CASTWGGRVRETQYF.

The V and J genes are TRBV9 and TRBJ2-1; perhaps TRBD2 as D (6 bases). V shed 4 bases and J shed 0 bases, with 11 bases lying between them. Per germline, CDR1 SGDLS and CDR2 YYNGEE. The CDR3 covers 15 residues. The DNA of the CDR3 is TGTGCCAGCAGCACCGGGGACTCCTCCTACAATGAGCAGTTCTTC. Its protein product is CASSTGDSSYNEQFF.

The rearrangement links TRBV4-1 to TRBJ1-4, with TRBD1 matching over 8 bases. The trim removed 4 bases at V and 5 bases at J, leaving 6 bases unmatched. Germline-derived CDR1 and CDR2 are MGHRA and YSYEKL. This CDR3 comprises 15 residues. For the CDR3, the DNA is TGCGCCAGCAGCCTTGGACAGGGTAGCAATGAAAAACTGTTTTTT. This codes for CASSLGQGSNEKLFF.

The chain carries TRBV11-2 and TRBJ2-2; 7 nucleotides line up with TRBD1. Per the germline V gene, CDR1 is SGHAT and CDR2 is FQNNGV. J gave up 2 bases and V 5 bases, and 11 bases lay outside the gene matches. The CDR3 runs 17 residues. The CDR3 is CASSPGGWDKNTGELFF. Written as DNA, the CDR3 is TGTGCCAGCAGCCCAGGGGGTTGGGACAAAAACACCGGGGAGCTGTTTTTT. Looking up the rest from reference TRBV11-2 and TRBJ2-2 gives the full variable domain: EAGVAQSPRYKIIEKRQSVAFWCNPISGHATLYWYQQILGQGPKLLIQFQNNGVVDDSQLPKDRFSAERLKGVDSTLKIQPAKLEDSAVYLCASSPGGWDKNTGELFFGEGSRLTVL.

The rearrangement links TRBV29-1 to TRBJ2-1; a weak D match, TRBD1 (6 bases). V lost 5 bases and J 0 bases, leaving 11 bases between the germline ends. The CDR3 spans 14 residues. Per the germline V gene, CDR1 is SQVTM and CDR2 is ANQGSEA. CDR3 sequence (DNA): TGCAGCGTTATAACAGGGAACTCCTACAATGAGCAGTTCTTC. It codes for CSVITGNSYNEQFF.

V usage is TRBV5-5 and J usage is TRBJ1-1; the D gene is possibly TRBD1 (6 bases). With 2 bases removed from V and 0 bases from J, the gap between germline ends came to 11 bases. CDR1 and CDR2 (germline): SGHKS, YYEKEE (reference sequence). The CDR3 runs to 15 residues. The CDR3 DNA sequence: TGTGCCAGCAGCTTTTGGGGGCGTTTGAACACTGAAGCTTTCTTT. Translating gives CASSFWGRLNTEAFF.

This clone was seen more than once but under ten times. The CDR3 loop reads CASSRTGSSYEQYF. DNA of the CDR3: TGTGCCAGTAGCAGAACAGGGAGCTCCTACGAGCAGTACTTC. The genes are TRBV19 and TRBJ2-7; possible D gene TRBD1, 6 bases. The V gene's germline CDR1 is LNHDA and CDR2 SQIVND (reference sequence). The CDR3 runs 14 residues. V lost 6 bases and J 0 bases, leaving 12 bases between the germline ends.